In this sample, the clone carrying this TCR beta chain turned up a few times. Libraries were prepared by immunoSEQ multiplex PCR; TCRdb keeps only in-frame clonotypes and omits some of them. The table includes 220,000 or so clones, approximately 83% detected once. These data are taken from a study of blood T cell repertoires in COVID-19. Study as a whole: PBMCs, B-cell-depleted T cells, or T cells were the source of the cDNA or gDNA that made up the material.

CDR1 SEHNR and CDR2 FQNEAQ come from the germline V gene (reference sequence). V shed 1 base and J shed 5 bases, with 14 bases lying between them. This CDR3 comprises 15 residues. The source material was PBMCs or T cells enriched from blood (not recorded which). The source of this sequence is a woman aged 60-75 years who had recovered from COVID-19. V usage is TRBV7-9 and J usage is TRBJ1-2, with a tentative D call TRBD1 (5 bases). This chain's CDR3 is CASSLVGRGVYGYTF. Written as DNA, the CDR3 is TGTGCCAGCAGCTTAGTGGGTAGGGGCGTTTATGGCTACACCTTC.